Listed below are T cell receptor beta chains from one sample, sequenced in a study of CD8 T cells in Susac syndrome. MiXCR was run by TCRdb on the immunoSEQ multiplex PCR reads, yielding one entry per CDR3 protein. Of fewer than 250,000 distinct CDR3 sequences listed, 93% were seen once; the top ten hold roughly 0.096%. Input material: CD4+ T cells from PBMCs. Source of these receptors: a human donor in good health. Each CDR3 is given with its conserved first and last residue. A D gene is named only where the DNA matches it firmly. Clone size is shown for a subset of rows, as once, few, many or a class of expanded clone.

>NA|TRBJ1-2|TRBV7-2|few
TGTGCCAGCAGCTTAGAAGGGGGTGGTGGCTACACCTTC
CASSLEGGGGYTF
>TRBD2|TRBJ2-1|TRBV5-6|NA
TGTGCCAGCCTTAGCGGGGGCGTCTACAATGAGCAGTTCTTC
CASLSGGVYNEQFF
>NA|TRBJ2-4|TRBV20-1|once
TGCAGTGCTCAGCCGATCAGGGAGCCCAAAAACATTCAGTACTTC
CSAQPIREPKNIQYF
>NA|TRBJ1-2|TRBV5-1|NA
TGCGCCAGCAGCTTGGATGTGGGCGATGGCTACACCTTC
CASSLDVGDGYTF
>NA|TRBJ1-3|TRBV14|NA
TGTGCCAGCAGCCCCGCAGCCCGACCTGGAAACACCATATATTTT
CASSPAARPGNTIYF
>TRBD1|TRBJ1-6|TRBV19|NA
TGTGCCAGTAGTCCGGAACCGACAGGGCTATCACCCCTCCACTTT
CASSPEPTGLSPLHF
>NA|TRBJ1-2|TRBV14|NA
TGTGCCAGCCGTCCAAGGGGCAACAACCTTAACTATGGCTACACCTTC
CASRPRGNNLNYGYTF
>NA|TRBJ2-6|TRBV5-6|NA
TGTGCCAGCAGCTCGGAGATACGGGTCAGGCGCTCTTCTGGGGCCAACGTCCTGACTTTC
CASSSEIRVRRSSGANVLTF
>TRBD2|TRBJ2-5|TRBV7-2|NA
TGTGCCAGCAGCTTAAAGAGTGGGCTAGCGGGGGACTTC
CASSLKSGLAGDF
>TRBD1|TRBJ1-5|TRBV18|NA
TGTGCCAGCTCACCACCGGGAACAGGGGGCGTTCAGCCCCAGCATTTT
CASSPPGTGGVQPQHF
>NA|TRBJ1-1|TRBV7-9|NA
TGTGCCAGCAGCCCGAGGGGTCGCGACACTGAAGCTTTCTTT
CASSPRGRDTEAFF
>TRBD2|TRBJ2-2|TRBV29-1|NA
TGCAGCGTTGCGACGGGGGGAGGCACCGGGGAGCTGTTTTTT
CSVATGGGTGELFF
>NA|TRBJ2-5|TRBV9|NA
TGTGCCAGCAGCGTTTACGGACGGGAGACCCAGTACTTC
CASSVYGRETQYF
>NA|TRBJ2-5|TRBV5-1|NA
TGCGCCAGCAGCGGAGCGACGGGACGGCTCCAAGAGACCCAGTACTTC
CASSGATGRLQETQYF
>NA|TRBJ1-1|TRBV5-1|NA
TGCGCCAGCAGCTTGGCCGAGTCGAACACTGAAGCTTTCTTT
CASSLAESNTEAFF